This T cell receptor beta chain is from a study of T-cell memory formation after mild COVID-19. Study-level information: Clustering of TCRs was largely donor specific.

TCRdb reprocessed the 5' RACE reads with MiXCR, giving one entry per CDR3 protein. The table records about 350,000 distinct CDR3 sequences, approximately 15% of them present only once. Germline V gene lookup returns CDR1 SGHTA and CDR2 FQGTGA. The CDR3 length is 16 residues. V lost 2 bases, J lost 10 bases, and 9 bases stayed unmatched. As to this clonotype: The antigen is undetermined.

Whole-study results and caveats: The study found balanced CD4/CD8 in clones contracting day 15 to 85 and a CD4+ lean in later expanders. For contracting clones, CD4+ ones sat mainly in CM and EM, CD8+ in EMRA.

The sequenced material came from PBMCs or a T cell subset sorted from them (not recorded which). This rearrangement joins TRBV7-3 to TRBJ2-3; 13 nucleotides align to TRBD2. This receptor was taken from a man aged 18 to 35 who had mild COVID-19 (a few samples of this study predate the infection). Cell type and time point are not known. The CDR3 nucleotides are TGTGCCAGCAGCTTAGGCCCCGGGACTAGCGGGGAGCCGCAGTATTTT. Its protein product is CASSLGPGTSGEPQYF.